This T cell receptor beta chain was captured by sequencing in a study of cytomegalovirus exposure and HLA in healthy donors. Study results and caveats: In a later analysis, at a false discovery rate of 0.05, approximately 15,000 TCR beta sequences matched HLA alleles. The availability of immune exposure information extended only to CMV serostatus. Earlier analysis found most TCR beta V segments productive about 90% or about 30% of the time.

The V end was cut by 3 bases, the J end by 7 bases, with 13 bases between. Germline values: CDR1 SGDLS, CDR2 YYNGEE. CDR3 length: 14 residues. The PCR made use of 60 Vbeta and 13 Jbeta primers. The table came from immunoSEQ multiplex PCR; TCRdb's copy has only in-frame clones and leaves some out. The sample yields around 220,000 clones, approximately 70% seen once. A remark on this clone: The antigen is not known.

The sequence came from a woman aged 30 to 39 in good health and CMV-seronegative. Sequenced: PBMCs. The J gene is TRBJ2-2, the V gene TRBV9; TRBD2 might be the D (7 bases). CDR3 DNA: TGTGCCAGCAGCGGGAGGGGGGGACACGGGGAGCTGTTTTTT. Protein product: CASSGRGGHGELFF. The whole variable domain, filled in from reference TRBV9 and TRBJ2-2, reads DSGVTQTPKHLITATGQRVTLRCSPRSGDLSVYWYQQSLDQGLQFLIQYYNGEERAKGNILERFSAQQFPDLHSELNLSSLELGDSALYFCASSGRGGHGELFFGEGSRLTVL.